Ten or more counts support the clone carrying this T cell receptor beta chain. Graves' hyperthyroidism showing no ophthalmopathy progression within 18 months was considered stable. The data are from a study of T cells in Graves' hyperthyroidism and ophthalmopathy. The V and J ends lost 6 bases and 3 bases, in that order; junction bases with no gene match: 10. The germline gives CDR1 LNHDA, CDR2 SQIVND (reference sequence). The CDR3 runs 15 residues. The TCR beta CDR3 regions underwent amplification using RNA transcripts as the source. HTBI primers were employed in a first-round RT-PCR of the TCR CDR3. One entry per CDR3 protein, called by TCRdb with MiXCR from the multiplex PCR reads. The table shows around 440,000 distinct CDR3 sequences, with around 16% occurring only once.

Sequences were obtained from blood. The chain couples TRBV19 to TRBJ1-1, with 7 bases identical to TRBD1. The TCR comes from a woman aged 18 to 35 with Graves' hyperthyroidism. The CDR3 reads CASSPPDRAYTEAFF. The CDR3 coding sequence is TGTGCCAGTAGCCCTCCCGACAGGGCGTACACTGAAGCTTTCTTT.